These T cell receptor beta chains were read from a single sample in a study of post-analysis software for immune sequencing data. TCRdb re-analysed the PCR reads in MiXCR, keeping a single row per CDR3 protein. The repertoire includes 600,000 to 700,000 distinct CDR3 sequences, 55% to 60% of them detected once, and 10% to 12% sits in the top ten. The source material was blood. The receptors stem from a girl aged 2-9 years with multiple sclerosis. CDR3s include the opening cysteine and the closing phenylalanine or tryptophan. Fields, in order: D gene, J gene, clone size, CDR3 length, V gene, CDR3 protein, CDR3 DNA. The D gene is left open where the match is weak. Only part of the rows carry a size: once, few, many, or a class if the clone is expanded.

TRBD1 TRBJ2-1 few 15 TRBV28 CASSPRQGFYNEQFF TGTGCCAGCAGTCCGCGACAGGGGTTCTACAATGAGCAGTTCTTC
. TRBJ1-1 once 13 TRBV6-5 CASSYGAYTEAFF TGTGCCAGCAGTTACGGAGCCTATACTGAAGCTTTCTTT
. TRBJ2-7 . 15 TRBV5-1 CASSPLGLASYEQYF TGCGCCAGCTCCCCTCTAGGACTGGCGTCCTACGAGCAGTACTTC
. TRBJ2-7 . 14 TRBV12-3/TRBV12-4 CASSLRVGWYEQYF TGTGCCAGCAGTTTACGTGTGGGTTGGTACGAGCAGTACTTC
. TRBJ2-7 . 16 TRBV21-1 CASSKGTGGRNDEQYF TGTGCCAGCAGCAAAGGGACAGGGGGAAGAAATGACGAGCAGTACTTC
. TRBJ1-3 . 14 TRBV20-1 CSARAGGLGYTIYF TGCAGTGCTAGAGCTGGGGGGCTTGGGTACACCATATATTTT
. TRBJ2-3 . 12 TRBV10-3 CAVRDSTDTQYF TGTGCCGTCAGGGACTCCACAGATACGCAGTATTTT
. TRBJ2-5 . 13 TRBV20-1 CSATSHLGETQYF TGCAGTGCCACGAGTCACCTCGGCGAGACCCAGTACTTC
TRBD1 TRBJ2-7 . 15 TRBV4-1 CASSQSDRGGYEQYF TGCGCCAGCAGCCAGAGTGACAGGGGCGGATACGAGCAGTACTTC
TRBD2 TRBJ2-5 . 16 TRBV7-8 CASSLADSGSFGTQYF TGTGCCAGCAGCTTAGCGGATAGCGGGAGCTTCGGGACCCAGTACTTC
. TRBJ2-7 . 12 TRBV2 CASSEVKYEQYF TGTGCCAGCAGTGAAGTCAAGTACGAGCAGTACTTC
. TRBJ1-2 . 16 TRBV9 CASSVAGGHPVYGYTF TGTGCCAGCAGCGTAGCGGGGGGACACCCGGTCTATGGCTACACCTTC
. TRBJ1-2 . 14 TRBV9 CASSLPRANYGYTF TGTGCCAGCAGCCTCCCCCGAGCTAACTATGGCTACACCTTC
. TRBJ1-1 few 10 TRBV29-1 CSGGATEAFF TGCAGCGGAGGTGCCACTGAAGCTTTCTTT
. TRBJ2-3 . 15 TRBV27 CASSNQPGFGDTQYF TGTGCCAGCAGTAATCAACCTGGCTTCGGGGATACGCAGTATTTT
. TRBJ2-5 . 12 TRBV11-2 CASGEPEETQYF TGTGCCAGCGGGGAGCCCGAAGAGACCCAGTACTTC
. TRBJ2-5 . 14 TRBV20-1 CSARDGRGGETQYF TGCAGTGCTAGAGATGGCAGGGGAGGCGAGACCCAGTACTTC
TRBD1 TRBJ2-3 . 15 TRBV12-3/TRBV12-4 CASSTDRGGPDTQYF TGTGCCAGCAGTACCGACAGGGGGGGTCCAGATACGCAGTATTTT
TRBD1 TRBJ1-1 few 20 TRBV20-1 CSARDRVKSPGQGLNTEAFF TGCAGTGCTAGAGATCGAGTAAAATCCCCCGGACAGGGATTGAACACTGAAGCTTTCTTT
. TRBJ2-5 . 12 TRBV29-1 CSVVFPGETQYF TGCAGCGTTGTTTTCCCCGGCGAGACCCAGTACTTC
TRBD1 TRBJ2-7 . 14 TRBV6-1 CASIARDRAYEQYF TGTGCCAGCATCGCCCGGGACAGAGCCTACGAGCAGTACTTC
. TRBJ2-5 few 13 TRBV20-1 CSAPPGHQETQYF TGCAGTGCGCCTCCCGGACACCAAGAGACCCAGTACTTC
TRBD2 TRBJ2-1 . 18 TRBV29-1 CSVGRLREGPGMGDEQFF TGCAGCGTTGGCCGGTTGCGGGAGGGCCCGGGGATGGGGGATGAGCAGTTCTTC
. TRBJ2-1 once 15 TRBV4-1 CASAGWDGKGDEQFF TGCGCCAGCGCGGGATGGGACGGAAAGGGCGATGAGCAGTTCTTC
. TRBJ2-3 . 14 TRBV29-1 CSGAGRGEGDTQYF TGCAGCGGTGCGGGGCGAGGGGAAGGAGATACGCAGTATTTT
. TRBJ2-1 . 14 TRBV27 CASSLSPPGNEQFF TGTGCCAGCAGTTTATCTCCGCCAGGGAATGAGCAGTTCTTC
TRBD1 TRBJ2-3 . 14 TRBV12-3/TRBV12-4 CASSPPGQGDTQYF TGTGCCAGCAGTCCTCCGGGACAGGGGGATACGCAGTATTTT
TRBD2 TRBJ2-5 few 13 TRBV5-1 CASTASGKETQYF TGCGCCAGCACAGCTAGCGGGAAAGAGACCCAGTACTTC
. TRBJ1-2 . 14 TRBV29-1 CSVEDSRLAYGYTF TGCAGCGTTGAAGATTCCCGGTTAGCCTATGGCTACACCTTC